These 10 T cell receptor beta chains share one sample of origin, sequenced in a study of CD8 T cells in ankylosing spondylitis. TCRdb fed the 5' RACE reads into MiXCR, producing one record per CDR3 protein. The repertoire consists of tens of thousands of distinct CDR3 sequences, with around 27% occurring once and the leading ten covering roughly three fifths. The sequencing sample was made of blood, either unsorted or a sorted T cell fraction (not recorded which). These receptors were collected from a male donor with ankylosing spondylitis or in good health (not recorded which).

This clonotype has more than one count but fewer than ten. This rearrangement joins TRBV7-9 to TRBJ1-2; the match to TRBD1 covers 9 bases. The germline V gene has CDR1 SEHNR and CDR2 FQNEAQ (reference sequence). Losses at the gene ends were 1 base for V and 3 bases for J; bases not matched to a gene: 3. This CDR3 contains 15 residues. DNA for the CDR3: TGTGCCAGCAGCTTAGACAGGGGGCCCGACTATGGCTACACCTTC. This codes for CASSLDRGPDYGYTF.

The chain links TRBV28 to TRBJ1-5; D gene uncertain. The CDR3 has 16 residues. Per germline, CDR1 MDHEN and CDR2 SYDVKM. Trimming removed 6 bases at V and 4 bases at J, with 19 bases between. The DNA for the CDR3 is TGTGCCAGCAGCCCCAACTCCCCGGCCCCGAATCAGCCCCAGCATTTT. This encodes CASSPNSPAPNQPQHF.

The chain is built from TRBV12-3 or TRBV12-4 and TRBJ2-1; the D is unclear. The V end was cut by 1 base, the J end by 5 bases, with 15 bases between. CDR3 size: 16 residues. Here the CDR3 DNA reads TGTGCCAGCAGTTTAGAGATTTCCCTCGGGCACAATGAGCAGTTCTTC. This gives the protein CASSLEISLGHNEQFF.

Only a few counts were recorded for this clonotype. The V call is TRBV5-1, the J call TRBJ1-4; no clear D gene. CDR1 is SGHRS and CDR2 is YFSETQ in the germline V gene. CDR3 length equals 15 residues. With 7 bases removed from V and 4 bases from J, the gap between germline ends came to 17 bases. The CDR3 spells CASDEKDLSNEKLFF. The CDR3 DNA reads TGCGCCAGCGACGAGAAGGACTTAAGTAATGAAAAACTGTTTTTT.

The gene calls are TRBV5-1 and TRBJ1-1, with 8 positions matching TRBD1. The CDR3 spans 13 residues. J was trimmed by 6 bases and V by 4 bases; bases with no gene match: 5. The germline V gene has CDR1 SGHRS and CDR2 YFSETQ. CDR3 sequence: CASSTTDRAEAFF. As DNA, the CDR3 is TGCGCCAGCAGCACAACGGACAGGGCTGAAGCTTTCTTT.

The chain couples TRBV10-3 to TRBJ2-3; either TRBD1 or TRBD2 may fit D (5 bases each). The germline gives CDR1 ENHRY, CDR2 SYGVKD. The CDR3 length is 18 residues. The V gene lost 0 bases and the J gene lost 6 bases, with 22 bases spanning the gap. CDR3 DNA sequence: TGTGCCATCAGTGAGTCGTCAGGGACCCCCTGGTTGAGGGATACGCAGTATTTT. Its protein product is CAISESSGTPWLRDTQYF.

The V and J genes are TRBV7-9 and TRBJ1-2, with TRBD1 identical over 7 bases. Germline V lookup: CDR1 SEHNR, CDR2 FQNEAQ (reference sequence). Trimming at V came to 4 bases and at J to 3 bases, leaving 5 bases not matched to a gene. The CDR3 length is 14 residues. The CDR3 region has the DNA TGTGCCAGCAGCTCCACAGGGGTAGACTATGGCTACACCTTC. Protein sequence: CASSSTGVDYGYTF.

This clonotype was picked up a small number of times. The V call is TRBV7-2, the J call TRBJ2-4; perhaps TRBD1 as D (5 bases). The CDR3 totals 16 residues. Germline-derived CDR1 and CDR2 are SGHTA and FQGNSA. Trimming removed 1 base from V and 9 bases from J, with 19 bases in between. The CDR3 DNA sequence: TGTGCCAGCAGCTTAGTTTGGGCCCCCAGGGTCGGCATTCAGTACTTC. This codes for CASSLVWAPRVGIQYF.

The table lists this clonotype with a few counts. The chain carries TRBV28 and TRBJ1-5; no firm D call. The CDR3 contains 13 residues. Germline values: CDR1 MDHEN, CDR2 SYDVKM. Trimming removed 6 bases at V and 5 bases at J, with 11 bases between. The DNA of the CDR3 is TGTGCCAGCAGGGATCGGACTGATCAGCCCCAGCATTTT. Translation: CASRDRTDQPQHF. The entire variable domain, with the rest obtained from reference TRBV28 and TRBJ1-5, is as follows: DVKVTQSSRYLVKRTGEKVFLECVQDMDHENMFWYRQDPGLGLRLIYFSYDVKMKEKGDIPEGYSVSREKKERFSLILESASTNQTSMYLCASRDRTDQPQHFGDGTRLSIL.

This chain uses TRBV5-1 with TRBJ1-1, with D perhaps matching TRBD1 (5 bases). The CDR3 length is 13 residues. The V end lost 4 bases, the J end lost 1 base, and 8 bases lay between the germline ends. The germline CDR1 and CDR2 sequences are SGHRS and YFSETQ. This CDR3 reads CASSAGTNTEAFF. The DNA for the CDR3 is TGCGCCAGCAGCGCCGGGACGAACACTGAAGCTTTCTTT.